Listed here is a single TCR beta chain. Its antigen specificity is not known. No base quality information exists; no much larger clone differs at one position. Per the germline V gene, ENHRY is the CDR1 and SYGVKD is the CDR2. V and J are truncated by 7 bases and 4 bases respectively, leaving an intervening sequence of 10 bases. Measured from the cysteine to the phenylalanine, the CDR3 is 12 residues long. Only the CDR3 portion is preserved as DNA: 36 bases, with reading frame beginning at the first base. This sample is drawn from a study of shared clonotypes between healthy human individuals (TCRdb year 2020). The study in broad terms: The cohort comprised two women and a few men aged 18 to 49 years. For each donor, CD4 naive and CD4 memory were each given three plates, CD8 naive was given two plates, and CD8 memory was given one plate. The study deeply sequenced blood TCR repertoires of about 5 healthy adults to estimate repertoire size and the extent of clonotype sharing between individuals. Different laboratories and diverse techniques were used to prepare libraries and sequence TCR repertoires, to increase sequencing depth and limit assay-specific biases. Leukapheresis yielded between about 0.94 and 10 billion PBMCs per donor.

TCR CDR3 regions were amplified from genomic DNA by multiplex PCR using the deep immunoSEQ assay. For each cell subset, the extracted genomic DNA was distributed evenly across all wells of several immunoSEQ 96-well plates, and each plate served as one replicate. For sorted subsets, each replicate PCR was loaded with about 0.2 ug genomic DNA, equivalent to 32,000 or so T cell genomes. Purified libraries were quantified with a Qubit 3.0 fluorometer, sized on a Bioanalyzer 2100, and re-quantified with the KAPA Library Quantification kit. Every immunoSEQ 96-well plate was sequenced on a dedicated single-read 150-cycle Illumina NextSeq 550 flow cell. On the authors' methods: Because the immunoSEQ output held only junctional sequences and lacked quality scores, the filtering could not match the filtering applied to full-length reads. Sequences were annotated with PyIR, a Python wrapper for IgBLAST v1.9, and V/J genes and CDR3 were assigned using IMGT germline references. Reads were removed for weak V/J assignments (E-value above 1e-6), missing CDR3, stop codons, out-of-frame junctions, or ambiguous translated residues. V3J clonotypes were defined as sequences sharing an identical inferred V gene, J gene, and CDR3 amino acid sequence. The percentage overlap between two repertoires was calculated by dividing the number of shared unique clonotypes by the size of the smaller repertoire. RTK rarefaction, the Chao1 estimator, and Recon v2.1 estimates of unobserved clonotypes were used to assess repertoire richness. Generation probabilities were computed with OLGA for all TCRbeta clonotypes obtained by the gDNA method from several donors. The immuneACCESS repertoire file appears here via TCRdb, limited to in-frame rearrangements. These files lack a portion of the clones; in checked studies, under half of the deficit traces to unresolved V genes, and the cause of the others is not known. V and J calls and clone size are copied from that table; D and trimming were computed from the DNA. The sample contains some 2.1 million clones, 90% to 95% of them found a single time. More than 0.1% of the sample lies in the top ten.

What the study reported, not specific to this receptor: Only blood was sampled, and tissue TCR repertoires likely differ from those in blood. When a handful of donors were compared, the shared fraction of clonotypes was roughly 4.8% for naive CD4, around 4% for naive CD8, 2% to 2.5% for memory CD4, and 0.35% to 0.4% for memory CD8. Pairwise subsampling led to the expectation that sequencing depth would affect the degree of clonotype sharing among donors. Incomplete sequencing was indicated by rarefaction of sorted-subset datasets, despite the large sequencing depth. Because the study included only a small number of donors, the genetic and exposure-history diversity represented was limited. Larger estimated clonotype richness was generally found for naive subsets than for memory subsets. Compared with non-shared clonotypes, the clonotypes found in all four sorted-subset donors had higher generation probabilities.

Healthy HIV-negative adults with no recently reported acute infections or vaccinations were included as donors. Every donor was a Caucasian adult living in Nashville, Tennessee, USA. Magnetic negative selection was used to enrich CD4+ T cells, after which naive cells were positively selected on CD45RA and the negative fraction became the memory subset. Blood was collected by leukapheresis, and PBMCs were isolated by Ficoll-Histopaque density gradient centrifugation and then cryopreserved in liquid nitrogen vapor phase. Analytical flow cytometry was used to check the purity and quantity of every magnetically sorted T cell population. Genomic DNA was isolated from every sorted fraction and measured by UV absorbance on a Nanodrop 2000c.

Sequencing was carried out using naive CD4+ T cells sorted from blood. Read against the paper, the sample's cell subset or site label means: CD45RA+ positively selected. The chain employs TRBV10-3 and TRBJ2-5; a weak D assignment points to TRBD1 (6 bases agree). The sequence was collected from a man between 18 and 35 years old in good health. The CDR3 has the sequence CAIKGRGETQYF. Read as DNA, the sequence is TGTGCCATCAAGGGCAGGGGAGAGACCCAGTACTTC.